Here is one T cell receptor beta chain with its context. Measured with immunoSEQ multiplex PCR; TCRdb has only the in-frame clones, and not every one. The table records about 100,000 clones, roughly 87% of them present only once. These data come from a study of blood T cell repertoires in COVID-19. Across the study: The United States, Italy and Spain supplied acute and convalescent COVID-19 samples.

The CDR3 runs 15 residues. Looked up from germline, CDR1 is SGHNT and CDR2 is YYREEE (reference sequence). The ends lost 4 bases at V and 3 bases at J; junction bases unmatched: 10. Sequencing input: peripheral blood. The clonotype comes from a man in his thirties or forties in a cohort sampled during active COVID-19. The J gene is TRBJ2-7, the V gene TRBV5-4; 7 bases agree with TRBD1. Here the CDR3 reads CASSVEPTGSYEQYF. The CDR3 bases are TGTGCCAGCAGCGTGGAACCGACAGGGAGCTACGAGCAGTACTTC.